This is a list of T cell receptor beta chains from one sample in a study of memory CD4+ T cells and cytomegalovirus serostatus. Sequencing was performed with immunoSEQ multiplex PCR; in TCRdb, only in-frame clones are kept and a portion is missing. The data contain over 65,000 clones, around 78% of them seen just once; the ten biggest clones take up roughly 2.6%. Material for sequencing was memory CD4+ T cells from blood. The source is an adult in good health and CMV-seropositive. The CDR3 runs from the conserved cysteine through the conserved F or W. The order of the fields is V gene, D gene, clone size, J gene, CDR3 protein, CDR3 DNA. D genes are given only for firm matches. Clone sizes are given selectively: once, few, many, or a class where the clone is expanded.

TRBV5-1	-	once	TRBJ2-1	CASAKTSSYNEQFF	TGCGCCAGCGCGAAAACGAGCTCCTACAATGAGCAGTTCTTC
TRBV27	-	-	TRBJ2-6	CASSLDLAANGANVLTF	TGTGCCAGCAGCCTCGATCTAGCTGCGAATGGGGCCAACGTCCTGACTTTC
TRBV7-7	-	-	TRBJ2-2	CASSLGRAGELFF	TGTGCTAGCAGCTTAGGACGGGCCGGGGAGCTGTTTTTT
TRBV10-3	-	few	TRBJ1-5	CAISEPHQPQHF	TGTGCCATCAGTGAGCCCCATCAGCCCCAGCATTTT
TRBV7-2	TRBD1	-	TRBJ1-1	CASSFSSGGTEAFF	TGTGCCAGCAGCTTCAGTTCAGGGGGTACTGAAGCTTTCTTT
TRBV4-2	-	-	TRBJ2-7	CASSLLSPAGMSDGVSYEQYF	TGTGCCAGCAGCCTTTTAAGTCCGGCAGGCATGTCCGATGGGGTCTCCTACGAGCAGTACTTC
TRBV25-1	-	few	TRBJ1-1	CASSDRDFEAFF	TGTGCCAGCAGTGACCGGGACTTCGAAGCTTTCTTT
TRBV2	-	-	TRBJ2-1	CASTVISPYNEQFF	TGTGCCAGCACCGTAATCTCCCCTTACAATGAGCAGTTCTTC
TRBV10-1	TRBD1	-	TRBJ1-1	CARPQGGLNTEAFF	TGCGCCAGACCCCAGGGGGGGTTGAACACTGAAGCTTTCTTT
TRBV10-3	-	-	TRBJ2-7	CAISYRDNTYEQYF	TGTGCCATCAGCTACCGGGACAACACCTACGAGCAGTACTTC
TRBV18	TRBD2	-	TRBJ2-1	CASSPGGGRPPGSDEQFF	TGTGCCAGCTCACCAGGCGGCGGGAGGCCTCCAGGGAGCGATGAGCAGTTCTTC
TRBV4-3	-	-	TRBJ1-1	CASSQEPGTWAEAFF	TGCGCCAGCAGCCAAGAGCCAGGGACATGGGCTGAAGCTTTCTTT
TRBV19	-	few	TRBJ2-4	CASSISRREAKNIQYF	TGTGCCAGTAGTATTTCTCGTCGGGAAGCCAAAAACATTCAGTACTTC
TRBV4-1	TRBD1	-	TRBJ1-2	CASSQDRGLNYGYTF	TGCGCCAGCAGCCAAGACAGGGGGCTTAACTATGGCTACACCTTC
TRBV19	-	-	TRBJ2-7	CASSESGNEQYF	TGTGCCAGTAGCGAATCGGGGAACGAGCAGTACTTC
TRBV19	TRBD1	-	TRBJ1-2	CASSPDRAGGYTF	TGTGCCAGTAGTCCCGACAGGGCCGGTGGCTACACCTTC
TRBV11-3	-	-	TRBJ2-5	CASSLDWGQETQYF	TGTGCCAGCAGCTTAGATTGGGGCCAAGAGACCCAGTACTTC
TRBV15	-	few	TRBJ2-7	CATSRDRGREQYF	TGTGCCACCAGCAGAGACAGGGGAAGGGAGCAGTACTTC
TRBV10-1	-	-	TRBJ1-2	CASQDSTNYGYTF	TGCGCCAGCCAGGACTCAACTAACTATGGCTACACCTTC
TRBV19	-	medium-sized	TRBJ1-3	CATQSLGNTIYF	TGTGCCACCCAGAGCTTAGGGAACACCATATATTTT
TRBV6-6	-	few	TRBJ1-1	CASRTNMNTEAFF	TGTGCCAGCAGGACAAACATGAACACTGAAGCTTTCTTT
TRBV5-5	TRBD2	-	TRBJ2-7	CASSPAGGSYEQYF	TGTGCCAGCAGCCCGGCCGGGGGGTCCTACGAGCAGTACTTC
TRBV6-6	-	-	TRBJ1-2	CASSYSRQSYGYTF	TGTGCCAGCAGTTACTCGAGACAATCGTACGGCTACACCTTC
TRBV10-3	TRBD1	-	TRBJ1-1	CAIGGTGRGAMETEAFF	TGTGCCATTGGCGGGACAGGACGGGGAGCCATGGAGACTGAAGCTTTCTTT
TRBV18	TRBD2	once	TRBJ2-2	CASSSYSGEYAGELFF	TGTGCCAGCTCATCTTATAGCGGGGAGTACGCCGGGGAGCTGTTTTTT